This TCR beta chain was captured by sequencing in a study of T cell repertoires in cytomegalovirus infection. Study-wide background: Matching HLA type and CMV infection were both indicated by public TCR beta signatures.

TCRdb itself ran the reads through MiXCR, one entry per CDR3 protein. The sample carries around 25,000 distinct CDR3 sequences, approximately 24% recorded once. Between the trimmed V and J ends, which lost 0 bases and 1 base, there was a span of 11 bases. The length of the CDR3 is 15 residues. In germline, CDR1 is DFQATT, CDR2 SNEGSKA (reference sequence). General study findings and limits: Dominating the ex vivo response were HLA-C-restricted CMV-specific TCR beta clonotypes. Using cumulative public TCR beta family frequency, the authors identified those who carried CMV together with the relevant HLA.

This clonotype was recorded a few times. Its target is unknown. The chain joins TRBV20-1 to TRBJ2-3, with D unclear. The sample was CD8+ T cells from cultured PBMCs, taken from culture after CMV antigen stimulation. This receptor was obtained from a human donor in good health (CMV status not recorded). Some clones in this sample may be carry-over from other donors' samples. CDR3 sequence reads: CSARDQKEGTDTQYF. CDR3 DNA sequence: TGCAGTGCTAGAGATCAGAAAGAGGGCACAGATACGCAGTATTTT.